Listed here are 7 T cell receptor beta chains from one sample, sequenced in a study of blood T cell repertoires in COVID-19. The table came from immunoSEQ multiplex PCR; TCRdb's copy has only in-frame clones and leaves some out. This table has approximately 170,000 clones, roughly 84% appearing once. Sample: peripheral blood. These TCRs come from a woman aged 80 or older with active or convalescent COVID-19.

This clone was found once. The gene calls are TRBV19 and TRBJ2-1, with TRBD2 matching 10 bases. Unmatched junction bases numbered 6, after V lost 7 bases and J lost 0 bases. CDR3 length: 16 residues. Germline CDR1 is LNHDA and CDR2 is SQIVND (reference sequence). The CDR3 nucleotides are TGTGCCAGTATTAGTTCTAGCGGGGGCTCCTACAATGAGCAGTTCTTC. It yields the protein CASISSSGGSYNEQFF.

This chain joins TRBV4-1 and TRBJ1-1; 9 nucleotides line up with TRBD1. V lost 4 bases and J lost 3; bases outside the gene matches: 9. The CDR3 spans 16 residues. The V gene's germline CDR1 is MGHRA and CDR2 YSYEKL. DNA for the CDR3: TGCGCCAGCAGCCTCCGTCGGACAGGGGCCCACACTGAAGCTTTCTTT. Translation gives CASSLRRTGAHTEAFF.

This clone occurred once. The chain employs TRBV14 and TRBJ1-4, with 8 bases identical to TRBD1. The CDR3 spans 16 residues. The germline gives CDR1 SGHDN, CDR2 FVKESK. Germline trimming cut 5 bases from V and 2 bases from J; bases unmatched to any gene: 7. In DNA, the CDR3 is TGTGCCAGCAGCAAATCAGGGGGCGCCACTAATGAAAAACTGTTTTTT. This sequence encodes CASSKSGGATNEKLFF.

The gene calls are TRBV11-1 and TRBJ2-5, with 7 positions matching TRBD1. This CDR3 is built from 16 residues. Trimming removed 2 bases from V and 7 bases from J; junction bases left unmatched: 13. CDR1 SGHAT and CDR2 FQDESV come from the germline V gene (reference sequence). This CDR3 reads CASSLRGNRGSATQYF. The CDR3 bases are TGTGCCAGCAGCTTAAGGGGAAACAGGGGAAGCGCGACCCAGTACTTC.

This chain links TRBV5-1 with TRBJ2-1, with TRBD2 matching over 10 bases. The length of the CDR3 is 14 residues. J lost 10 bases, V lost 0 bases, and 4 bases had no gene match. Looked up from germline, CDR1 is SGHRS and CDR2 is YFSETQ. CDR3 region: CASSLGLAGREQFF. Here the CDR3 DNA reads TGCGCCAGCAGCTTGGGACTAGCGGGCCGAGAGCAGTTCTTC.

The CDR3 coding sequence is TGTGCCAGCAGAACACAGGGACCCGACAGGGGATGGTCTGGAAACACCATATATTTT. It is translated as CASRTQGPDRGWSGNTIYF. The rearrangement uses TRBV7-9 and TRBJ1-3; 8 nucleotides align to TRBD1. The germline CDR1 and CDR2 sequences are SEHNR and FQNEAQ (reference sequence). Trimming took 6 bases from V and 1 from J; bases not matched to a gene: 17. This CDR3 has 19 amino acids.

The rearrangement uses TRBV19 and TRBJ2-6, with TRBD1 identical over 8 bases. The V segment lost 4 bases and the J segment 2 bases; nucleotides outside the gene matches: 10. The CDR3 runs 18 residues. From germline, CDR1 is LNHDA and CDR2 SQIVND (reference sequence). DNA of the CDR3: TGTGCCAGTAGTAGCCCAGGGGGCGCCCCACCTGGGGCCAACGTCCTGACTTTC. Its protein product is CASSSPGGAPPGANVLTF.